This T cell receptor (beta chain) was captured by sequencing in a study of blood T cell repertoires in COVID-19. Study-level background: Samples came from the United States, Italy and Spain, spanning acute and convalescent COVID-19.

Here immunoSEQ multiplex PCR was the method, and the copy in TCRdb shows in-frame clones only, minus some. The sample lists approximately 240,000 clones; about 90% were seen once. The sample holds a few counts of this clone. In germline, CDR1 is LNHNV, CDR2 YYDKDF (reference sequence). Trimming stripped 0 bases from V and 8 bases from J, with 10 bases between. The CDR3 is 13 residues long. The chain recombines TRBV15 with TRBJ1-2, with D hard to call. Source material: peripheral blood. This sequence originates from a woman in her 30s who had recovered from COVID-19. CDR3 sequence (DNA): TGTGCCACCAGCAGAGACCCGAGGTACGGCTACACCTTC. Translated: CATSRDPRYGYTF.